These 30 T cell receptor beta chains were all obtained from the same sample, sequenced in a study of radiation and T cells in renal cell carcinoma. Time point in this sample: blood 2 weeks post-SBRT. Documented treatment: 15 Gy SBRT to primary tumor, nephrectomy 4 weeks later. Libraries were prepared by immunoSEQ multiplex PCR; TCRdb keeps only in-frame clonotypes and omits some of them. The sample lists some 120,000 clones; more than 75% were seen once. The sequencing here drew on blood, taken from a patient whose treatment included radiotherapy and nephrectomy. The origin of the receptors is a woman in her seventies with renal cell carcinoma.

The CDR3 region is CASGIGYEQYF. CDR3 in DNA: TGCGCCAGCGGAATAGGGTACGAGCAGTACTTC. The V gene is TRBV5-1, the J gene TRBJ2-7; D is unresolved. The ends were cut back, 7 bases at V and 4 bases at J, with 9 bases in the middle. Germline loops: CDR1 SGHRS, CDR2 YFSETQ. This CDR3 spans 11 amino acids.

The chain uses TRBV27 and TRBJ2-7, with D maybe TRBD1 (5 bases). V was clipped by 0 bases and J by 3 bases, with 12 bases between them. Per the germline V gene, CDR1 is MNHEY and CDR2 is SMNVEV (reference sequence). The CDR3 contains 15 residues. CDR3 amino acids: CASSLSAGLNYEQYF. DNA for the CDR3: TGTGCCAGCAGTTTATCGGCAGGGTTAAACTACGAGCAGTACTTC.

The rearrangement links TRBV30 to TRBJ2-2; D call uncertain. The germline CDR1 and CDR2 sequences are GTSNPN and SVGIG (reference sequence). The ends were cut back, 4 bases at V and 5 bases at J, with 8 bases in the middle. The CDR3 consists of 12 residues. CDR3 DNA sequence: TGTGCCTGGAAGTACTGGACCGGGGAGCTGTTTTTT. Residues: CAWKYWTGELFF.

This clone was recorded a few times. The chain combines TRBV9 with TRBJ1-1; tentative D call: TRBD1 (5 bases). This CDR3 has 13 amino acids. CDR1 is SGDLS and CDR2 is YYNGEE in the germline V gene. V was cut by 0 bases and J by 10 bases, with 13 bases left in between. The CDR3, as DNA: TGTGCCAGCAGCGTAGGGAAGAGGGACGGAGCTTTCTTT. It encodes CASSVGKRDGAFF.

This CDR3 is CASNKPSGAYNEQFF. CDR3 in DNA: TGTGCCAGCAACAAACCTAGCGGGGCCTACAATGAGCAGTTCTTC. The gene calls are TRBV6-1 and TRBJ2-1; 9 bases align to TRBD2. Looked up from germline, CDR1 is MNHNS and CDR2 is SASEGT. With V trimmed by 7 bases and J by 2 bases, 6 bases remained unmatched. This CDR3 comprises 15 residues.

The genes are TRBV7-8 and TRBJ1-2; D may be TRBD1 (5 bases). The V gene lost 1 base and the J gene lost 2 bases, with 5 bases spanning the gap. This CDR3 is 13 amino acids long. The germline V gene has CDR1 SGHVS and CDR2 FQNEAQ. The CDR3 DNA follows: TGTGCCAGCAGCTTAGGGACAAACTATGGCTACACCTTC. It specifies CASSLGTNYGYTF. Based on the CDR3 plus reference TRBV7-8 and TRBJ1-2, the full variable domain is GAGVSQSPRYKVAKRGQDVALRCDPISGHVSLFWYQQALGQGPEFLTYFQNEAQLDKSGLPSDRFFAERPEGSVSTLKIQRTQQEDSAVYLCASSLGTNYGYTFGSGTRLTVV.

The CDR3 DNA is TGTGCCAGCAGCCTGGACTATTTGAACACTGAAGCTTTCTTT. It yields the protein CASSLDYLNTEAFF. The V and J genes are TRBV11-2 and TRBJ1-1, with unresolved D. Trimming took off 5 bases at V and 0 bases at J, with 10 bases between the two ends. This CDR3 is 14 amino acids long. Germline V lookup: CDR1 SGHAT, CDR2 FQNNGV. The full variable domain, in which reference TRBV11-2 and TRBJ1-1 provide the parts outside the CDR3, is EAGVAQSPRYKIIEKRQSVAFWCNPISGHATLYWYQQILGQGPKLLIQFQNNGVVDDSQLPKDRFSAERLKGVDSTLKIQPAKLEDSAVYLCASSLDYLNTEAFFGQGTRLTVV.

This rearrangement joins TRBV14 to TRBJ2-1, with 8 nucleotides matching TRBD2. CDR3 size: 16 residues. J lost 3 bases, V lost 0 bases, and 4 bases had no gene match. Germline lookup yields CDR1 SGHDN and CDR2 FVKESK. CDR3 DNA sequence: TGTGCCAGCAGCCAAGAGGGGCGGGGGGACTACAATGAGCAGTTCTTC. Amino acid sequence: CASSQEGRGDYNEQFF.

This clone showed up just once. CDR3 DNA sequence: TGTGCCAGCAGCTTGGGACCGAACACCCCTCAGGAGCTGTTTTTT. Its protein product is CASSLGPNTPQELFF. The J gene is TRBJ2-2, the V gene TRBV5-6; D is ambiguous. V dropped 0 bases and J dropped 10 bases, with 16 bases sitting between them. CDR3 length: 15 residues. Germline V CDR1 and CDR2: SGHDT, YYEEEE.

The chain recombines TRBV6-4 with TRBJ2-1, with 7 bases matching TRBD1. Trimming took 0 bases from V and 3 from J; bases not matched to a gene: 5. The CDR3 extends over 16 amino acids. Germline assignment: CDR1 MRHNA and CDR2 SNTAGT. The CDR3 loop reads CASSDSIQGDYNEQFF. The CDR3 DNA is TGTGCCAGCAGTGACTCGATCCAGGGGGACTACAATGAGCAGTTCTTC.

DNA for the CDR3: TGTGCCAGCAGCCGGGACAGGACAGATACGCAGTATTTT. It specifies CASSRDRTDTQYF. The chain joins TRBV6-6 to TRBJ2-3; 8 nucleotides line up with TRBD1. The CDR3 spans 13 residues. The junction had 2 bases not matched to a gene; V was cut back by 6 bases and J by 3 bases. CDR1 is MNHNY and CDR2 is SVGAGI in the germline V gene (reference sequence).

The gene calls are TRBV27 and TRBJ1-1, with D perhaps TRBD1 (6 bases). V lost 8 bases to trimming and J lost 1 base, with 11 bases between them. The CDR3 has 13 residues. Germline CDR1 reads MNHEY; CDR2 reads SMNVEV (reference sequence). The CDR3 bases are TGTGCCAGCCGAGGGGGGCGGAACACTGAAGCTTTCTTT. Amino acid sequence: CASRGGRNTEAFF.

This rearrangement joins TRBV27 to TRBJ2-7; D is perhaps TRBD1 (6 bases). CDR1 and CDR2 (germline): MNHEY, SMNVEV (reference sequence). The V gene lost 8 bases and the J gene lost 2 bases, with 16 bases spanning the gap. The CDR3 extends over 14 amino acids. CDR3 amino acids: CASQPRGLTYEQYF. The CDR3 DNA is TGTGCCAGCCAACCCAGGGGTCTCACCTACGAGCAGTACTTC.

The chain employs TRBV9 and TRBJ2-3; maybe TRBD2 (6 bases). CDR1 SGDLS and CDR2 YYNGEE come from the germline V gene. This CDR3 is 16 amino acids long. V gave up 0 bases and J gave up 3 bases, with 14 bases separating them. The CDR3 nucleotides read TGTGCCAGCAGCGTAGAGGGTACAGGAGGGACAGATACGCAGTATTTT. Its translation: CASSVEGTGGTDTQYF.

The chain couples TRBV14 to TRBJ1-3, with no clear D. V was pared by 1 base and J by 0 bases, with 7 bases between. This CDR3 region has 15 residues. CDR1 SGHDN and CDR2 FVKESK come from the germline V gene. DNA of the CDR3: TGTGCCAGCAGCCAAGGACGGTTCTCTGGAAACACCATATATTTT. The encoded protein is CASSQGRFSGNTIYF.

This clone was counted only a few times. The chain uses TRBV6-1 and TRBJ1-1, with 7 bases matching TRBD1. CDR3 length equals 14 residues. V shed 7 bases and J 3 bases; nucleotides not matched to a gene: 8. Germline assignment: CDR1 MNHNS and CDR2 SASEGT. The CDR3 nucleotides are TGTGCCAGCATTATTGACAGGGCCTACACTGAAGCTTTCTTT. It encodes CASIIDRAYTEAFF.

The chain employs TRBV6-1 and TRBJ1-6; 12 bases fit TRBD1. The germline V gene encodes CDR1 MNHNS and CDR2 SASEGT. Trimming removed 6 bases from V and 6 bases from J; junction bases left unmatched: 3. The CDR3 spans 15 residues. The CDR3 nucleotides are TGTGCCAGCAGGGGGGACAGGGGGCCTAATTCACCCCTCCACTTT. It translates to CASRGDRGPNSPLHF.

This chain uses TRBV18 with TRBJ1-2; D may be TRBD1 (6 bases). The germline V gene encodes CDR1 KGHSH and CDR2 LQKENI. Trimming cost V 0 bases and J 7 bases, with 12 bases left between them. The CDR3 runs to 14 residues. Written as DNA, the CDR3 is TGTGCCAGCTCACCACCGACACAGGGCATTGGCTACACCTTC. Protein sequence: CASSPPTQGIGYTF.

This CDR3 is CASSRRQGAGHTEAFF. CDR3 DNA sequence: TGTGCCAGCAGCCGGCGGCAGGGGGCGGGCCACACTGAAGCTTTCTTT. This chain links TRBV5-8 with TRBJ1-1, with 8 bases lining up with TRBD1. This CDR3 region has 16 residues. CDR1 and CDR2 from the germline V gene are SGHTS and YDEGEE. The V and J ends lost 4 bases and 3 bases, in that order; junction bases with no gene match: 11.

A single count supports this clone. This sequence joins TRBV6-5 and TRBJ1-2, with a possible D match to TRBD1 (6 bases). Germline assignment: CDR1 MNHEY and CDR2 SVGAGI. The CDR3 runs 14 residues. Trimming shortened V by 5 bases and J by 2 bases, and 12 bases separated the two germline ends. The CDR3, as DNA: TGTGCCAGCAGTCCCTCTGGACAGAACTATGGCTACACCTTC. This sequence encodes CASSPSGQNYGYTF.

This chain's CDR3 is CASSPLPGQGLSSNQPQHF. In DNA, the CDR3 is TGTGCCAGCTCACCACTCCCGGGACAGGGTCTCTCCAGCAATCAGCCCCAGCATTTT. The chain joins TRBV18 to TRBJ1-5; 9 bases match TRBD1. V shed 1 base, J shed 1 base, and the junction held 11 bases outside the gene matches. The CDR3 spans 19 residues. Germline V gene sequence: CDR1 KGHSH, CDR2 LQKENI.

The chain couples TRBV19 to TRBJ2-1, with TRBD1 matching 7 bases. The CDR3 runs 13 residues. Germline trimming cut 7 bases from V and 7 bases from J; bases unmatched to any gene: 7. The germline V gene has CDR1 LNHDA and CDR2 SQIVND (reference sequence). CDR3 region: CASTWTGGNEQFF. CDR3 DNA: TGTGCCAGTACCTGGACAGGTGGGAATGAGCAGTTCTTC.

The chain carries TRBV5-4 and TRBJ2-1; tentatively, D is TRBD1 (6 bases). The ends were cut back, 3 bases at V and 4 bases at J, with 11 bases in the middle. This CDR3 contains 14 residues. The germline V gene has CDR1 SGHNT and CDR2 YYREEE (reference sequence). The CDR3 is CASSSQTGYNEQFF. The CDR3 nucleotides read TGTGCCAGCAGCTCACAGACAGGTTACAATGAGCAGTTCTTC.

This chain connects TRBV7-2 to TRBJ2-3; 10 nucleotides line up with TRBD1. V lost 4 bases and J lost 2; bases outside the gene matches: 6. CDR3 size: 16 residues. The germline V gene has CDR1 SGHTA and CDR2 FQGNSA. The CDR3 nucleotides are TGTGCCAGCAGCTCCCGGGACAGGGGATTCACAGATACGCAGTATTTT. It translates to CASSSRDRGFTDTQYF.

This chain uses TRBV5-1 with TRBJ2-7; 9 bases agree with TRBD1. The junction had 5 bases not matched to a gene; V was cut back by 4 bases and J by 3 bases. Germline V lookup: CDR1 SGHRS, CDR2 YFSETQ. This CDR3 region has 14 residues. The CDR3 here is CASSIGQGLYEQYF. The CDR3 DNA reads TGCGCCAGCAGCATCGGACAGGGGCTCTACGAGCAGTACTTC.

V and J are TRBV6-6 and TRBJ2-7; TRBD1 is a possible D gene (6 bases). Deletions cut 2 bases from V and 6 bases from J, with 17 bases between. Germline values: CDR1 MNHNY, CDR2 SVGAGI (reference sequence). The CDR3 extends over 15 amino acids. The CDR3 nucleotides are TGTGCCAGCAGTTACACCGGGACACCGCGGGTCGAGCAGTACTTC. It yields the protein CASSYTGTPRVEQYF.

The chain is built from TRBV6-6 and TRBJ1-6, with D possibly being TRBD1 (6 bases). Trimming removed 6 bases from V and 8 bases from J, with 17 bases in between. Germline CDR1 MNHNY, CDR2 SVGAGI (reference sequence). There are 15 residues in the CDR3. The CDR3 spells CASSSRGGNDSPLHF. Written as DNA, the CDR3 is TGTGCCAGCAGCTCCCGGGGGGGCAACGATTCACCCCTCCACTTT.

The chain couples TRBV18 to TRBJ2-5; D unclear. V was pared by 0 bases and J by 1 base, with 6 bases between. This CDR3 spans 14 amino acids. Per the germline V gene, CDR1 is KGHSH and CDR2 is LQKENI. CDR3 DNA sequence: TGTGCCAGCTCACCACCAGTGATCCAAGAGACCCAGTACTTC. This translates into CASSPPVIQETQYF.

The chain links TRBV21-1 to TRBJ2-7; the table names TRBD1, a call not compared with the DNA. TRBV21-1 is noted as a pseudogene. This CDR3 comprises 14 residues. The CDR3 is CASTSRGPPYEQYF. The CDR3 region has the DNA TGTGCCAGCACCTCCAGGGGGCCCCCCTACGAGCAGTACTTC.

The J gene is TRBJ2-7, the V gene TRBV18, with D possibly being TRBD1 (6 bases). This CDR3 has 15 amino acids. CDR1 is KGHSH and CDR2 is LQKENI in the germline V gene. The germline V and J ends were trimmed by 4 bases and 1 base, with 14 bases remaining between them. CDR3 coding DNA: TGTGCCAGCTCACGCCTGGACAGCGGATCCTACGAGCAGTACTTC. Encoded protein: CASSRLDSGSYEQYF.